The clone carrying this T cell receptor (beta chain) was seen at least ten times. Its antigen is not known. Using a J-beta primer mix together with a sample-barcoded 5' primer, a second PCR was run for roughly 6 to 12 cycles. Via MiXCR, TCRdb re-called the 5' RACE reads, giving one row per CDR3 protein. There are approximately 1.5 million distinct CDR3 sequences in the sample; around 36% occur only once, and around 11% lies in the top ten. Every sample gave at least 5 micrograms of total RNA when it was extracted. The V end lost 3 bases, the J end lost 1 base, and 9 bases lay between the germline ends. CDR3 length equals 14 residues. CDR1 is SGHVS and CDR2 is FNYEAQ in the germline V gene. The data stem from a study of blood T cells in healthy people across ages. General study results and limits: Age brought a roughly linear fall in TCR beta diversity measured per million T cells. Reliance upon unsorted PBMCs precluded definitive naive versus antigen-experienced comparison. More naive CD4+ cells and higher diversity were found in long-lived than in aged donors.

Sequenced material: blood. The receptor was derived from a woman between 25 and 40 years old in good health. V usage is TRBV7-6 and J usage is TRBJ2-5; D may be TRBD2 (5 bases). CDR3 nucleotides: TGTGCCAGCAGCTTGGGCACTAGCCAAGAGACCCAGTACTTC. It encodes CASSLGTSQETQYF.